This T cell receptor (beta chain) was observed in a study of T cell responses to AZD1222 COVID-19 vaccine. Study-wide background: Second-dose timings of about 4 or about 12 weeks were pooled.

Points on this clone: The antigen is unknown.

The CDR3 has 17 residues. The V gene end was trimmed by 1 base and the J gene end by 5 bases; junction bases not matched to a gene: 11. From germline, CDR1 is SGHNT and CDR2 YENEEA. Regarding the study as a whole: Possibly, clonal diversity was underestimated; donors were largely white British and included more females. Sampling captured repertoires only after the peak T cell response. At baseline, seropositivity was found in only a handful of AZD1222 recipients.

The protocol was immunoSEQ multiplex PCR, while the TCRdb copy is restricted to in-frame clones and leaves out a portion. The repertoire holds some 83,000 clones, approximately 85% seen once, with 8.7% in the top ten. The chain links TRBV11-3 to TRBJ2-3; 8 positions agree with TRBD2. This TCR came from an adult in good health. Sequenced here: peripheral blood, sampled on day 0 of AZD1222 vaccination. CDR3 nucleotide sequence: TGTGCCAGCAGCTTAGCCCCCCCGGGGGGGTTCGGAGATACGCAGTATTTT. Protein product: CASSLAPPGGFGDTQYF. The whole variable domain, filled in from reference TRBV11-3 and TRBJ2-3, reads EAGVVQSPRYKIIEKKQPVAFWCNPISGHNTLYWYLQNLGQGPELLIRYENEEAVDDSQLPKDRFSAERLKGVDSTLKIQPAELGDSAVYLCASSLAPPGGFGDTQYFGPGTRLTVL.